This T cell receptor (beta chain) was captured by sequencing in a study of blood T cell repertoires in COVID-19. Study at large: Nucleic acid was either cDNA or gDNA, and it came from T cells, B-cell-depleted T cells, or PBMCs.

Per the germline V gene, CDR1 is MDHEN and CDR2 is SYDVKM. Unmatched junction bases numbered 6, after V lost 5 bases and J lost 7 bases. The CDR3 length is 15 residues. Original data processing: Reference gene primer amplification in the assay estimated nucleated cell counts. Sequencing was performed with immunoSEQ multiplex PCR; in TCRdb, only in-frame clones are kept and a portion is missing. V and J calls and clone size are as listed in that table; D and trimming were resolved from the DNA. This sample has about 380,000 clones, with 85% found just once. This sequence originates from a woman aged 18-30 years with acute or convalescent COVID-19. Sequencing used peripheral blood. The chain employs TRBV28 and TRBJ2-1; the match to TRBD2 covers 12 bases. The CDR3 protein is CASSAPGTSGNEQFF. CDR3 nucleotide sequence: TGTGCCAGCAGTGCACCCGGGACTAGCGGGAATGAGCAGTTCTTC. The variable domain in full, with the rest retrieved from reference TRBV28 and TRBJ2-1, is DVKVTQSSRYLVKRTGEKVFLECVQDMDHENMFWYRQDPGLGLRLIYFSYDVKMKEKGDIPEGYSVSREKKERFSLILESASTNQTSMYLCASSAPGTSGNEQFFGPGTRLTVL.